A single sample is the source of the 3 T cell receptor beta chains below, sequenced in a study of cytomegalovirus exposure and HLA in healthy donors. In the PCR, 60 Vbeta and 13 Jbeta primers were used. TCRdb's copy holds only in-frame clones and misses some; the assay was immunoSEQ multiplex PCR. The table has 150,000 to 200,000 clones, roughly 84% seen once. The specimen was PBMCs. All receptors derive from a man between 18 and 35 years old in good health and CMV-seronegative.

The CDR3 nucleotides are TGTGCCAGTAGTCATGAGCCAGCGGGAGTAGGATACGAGCAGTACTTC. Translating gives CASSHEPAGVGYEQYF. This sequence joins TRBV19 and TRBJ2-7; 8 bases match TRBD2. J lost 4 bases, V lost 5 bases, and 13 bases had no gene match. The CDR3 consists of 16 residues. Per germline, CDR1 LNHDA and CDR2 SQIVND (reference sequence).

V and J are TRBV29-1 and TRBJ2-6; 7 nucleotides match TRBD1. Germline V gene data show CDR1 as SQVTM and CDR2 as ANQGSEA. V trimming: 5 bases; J trimming: 2 bases; junction bases outside the gene matches: 12. CDR3 length: 17 amino acids. The CDR3 DNA reads as TGCAGCGTTACCACGGGACAGAGGAACACTGGGGCCAACGTCCTGACTTTC. Amino acids: CSVTTGQRNTGANVLTF.

This clone was recorded once. The same CDR3 arises from other DNA sequences in this sample as well. The chain links TRBV11-3 to TRBJ1-4; D remains unclear. The CDR3 is made up of 14 amino acids. CDR1 and CDR2 (germline): SGHNT, YENEEA. V lost 5 bases and J lost 7, with 14 bases in between. The DNA of the CDR3 is TGTGCCAGCAGCCTAGTTCGGAGGTCTGAAAAACTGTTTTTT. This codes for CASSLVRRSEKLFF.